Listed below are T cell receptor beta chains from one sample, sequenced in a study of blood T cell repertoires in COVID-19. Here immunoSEQ multiplex PCR was the method, and the copy in TCRdb shows in-frame clones only, minus some. The sample holds tens of thousands of clones, approximately 80% seen once. The sequenced sample consisted of peripheral blood. The receptors derive from a man aged 50 or older with COVID-19, enrolled during active disease. Both conserved end residues are part of each CDR3. The D gene is left open where the match is weak. Some rows mark clone size as missing; the rest say once, few, many or name a class of expanded clone.

v_call	j_call	clone_size	d_call	cdr3_aa	cdr3_nt
TRBV5-6	TRBJ1-1	-	TRBD1	CASTGTANTEAFF	TGTGCCAGCACGGGGACAGCAAACACTGAAGCTTTCTTT
TRBV23-1	TRBJ1-1	once	TRBD1	CASIRDSQFRNGVAFF	TGCGCCAGCATTCGGGACAGTCAATTTCGGAACGGGGTAGCTTTCTTT
TRBV12-3/TRBV12-4	TRBJ1-6	-	TRBD1	CASRTGGNSPLHF	TGTGCCAGCAGAACAGGGGGTAATTCACCCCTCCACTTT
TRBV12-3/TRBV12-4	TRBJ2-5	-	-	CAREQETQYF	TGTGCCAGGGAGCAAGAGACCCAGTACTTC
TRBV30	TRBJ1-5	-	TRBD1	CAWSRDRGGSNQPQHF	TGTGCCTGGAGCCGGGACAGGGGAGGAAGCAATCAGCCCCAGCATTTT
TRBV3-1/TRBV3-2	TRBJ2-5	-	-	CASSQDLKTQYF	TGTGCCAGCAGCCAAGATCTTAAGACCCAGTACTTC
TRBV5-8	TRBJ2-3	-	TRBD2	CASSLASGGALNTQYF	TGTGCCAGCAGCTTGGCGAGCGGGGGGGCCCTCAATACGCAGTATTTT
TRBV27	TRBJ1-2	few	TRBD1	CASSSNQGAVGYGYTF	TGTGCCAGCAGTTCCAATCAGGGGGCGGTAGGATATGGCTACACCTTC
TRBV5-5	TRBJ2-7	-	-	CASSHHPRDYEQYF	TGTGCCAGCAGTCACCACCCCCGGGACTACGAGCAGTACTTC
TRBV6-1	TRBJ1-1	-	-	CASSEARTRAFF	TGTGCCAGCAGTGAAGCGCGGACTAGGGCTTTCTTT
TRBV12-5	TRBJ1-1	-	TRBD1	CASGLVLRQGVTEAFF	TGTGCTAGTGGTTTGGTACTTCGACAGGGGGTGACTGAAGCTTTCTTT
TRBV5-1	TRBJ1-2	once	TRBD1	CASSTEGQGYGYTF	TGCGCCAGCAGCACGGAGGGACAGGGCTATGGCTACACCTTC
TRBV29-1	TRBJ1-2	few	-	CSVVAGADGYTF	TGCAGCGTTGTAGCTGGGGCTGACGGCTACACCTTC
TRBV6-5	TRBJ1-2	once	TRBD1	CASSSQGDYGYTF	TGTGCCAGCAGTTCACAGGGGGACTATGGCTACACCTTC
TRBV7-3	TRBJ2-2	-	TRBD1	CASSPGQTSNTGELFF	TGTGCCAGCAGTCCGGGACAGACTTCGAACACCGGGGAGCTGTTTTTT
TRBV5-1	TRBJ2-5	-	-	CASSLDGGVEETQYF	TGCGCCAGCAGCTTGGATGGCGGGGTGGAAGAGACCCAGTACTTC
TRBV2	TRBJ2-7	-	-	CARARVLSYEQYF	TGTGCCAGAGCCCGGGTTCTCTCCTACGAGCAGTACTTC
TRBV6-5	TRBJ1-4	-	-	CASSLTASNEKLFF	TGTGCCAGCAGCCTGACAGCGAGTAATGAAAAACTGTTTTTT
TRBV7-6	TRBJ2-3	once	TRBD1	CASSLILTGTQYF	TGTGCCAGCAGCTTAATCTTGACAGGGACGCAGTATTTT
TRBV4-2	TRBJ1-4	-	-	CASSQQSGGRHGEKLFF	TGTGCCAGCAGCCAACAAAGCGGGGGTCGGCATGGTGAAAAACTGTTTTTT
TRBV6-1	TRBJ2-4	once	TRBD2	CASSEGSGGNIQYF	TGTGCCAGCAGTGAAGGTAGCGGGGGCAACATTCAGTACTTC
TRBV14	TRBJ1-2	-	-	CASSQQVYYGYTF	TGTGCCAGCAGCCAACAGGTTTACTATGGCTACACCTTC
TRBV2	TRBJ1-1	-	TRBD1	CASTQGAPNTEAFF	TGTGCCAGCACTCAGGGGGCACCGAACACTGAAGCTTTCTTT
TRBV5-1	TRBJ2-3	-	TRBD2	CASGPSGGFTDTQYF	TGCGCCAGCGGCCCCAGCGGGGGGTTCACAGATACGCAGTATTTT
TRBV11-2	TRBJ1-2	-	-	CASSFGTVNYGYTF	TGTGCCAGCAGCTTTGGGACTGTTAACTATGGCTACACCTTC
TRBV5-1	TRBJ1-1	-	-	CASSSSRPNTEAFF	TGCGCCAGCAGCTCTTCTAGACCTAACACTGAAGCTTTCTTT
TRBV5-1	TRBJ1-2	-	TRBD1	CASSHTYDRAANYGYTF	TGCGCCAGCAGCCACACCTACGACAGGGCCGCTAACTATGGCTACACCTTC
TRBV29-1	TRBJ2-1	-	-	CSGLEAGRNEQFF	TGCAGCGGGCTCGAGGCCGGTCGCAATGAGCAGTTCTTC
TRBV18	TRBJ2-2	-	TRBD1	CASSPLATGDTGELFF	TGTGCCAGCTCACCACTCGCGACAGGGGACACCGGGGAGCTGTTTTTT
TRBV2	TRBJ1-1	-	-	CASRQVMNTEAFF	TGTGCCAGCAGACAGGTAATGAACACTGAAGCTTTCTTT
TRBV6-5	TRBJ2-7	-	TRBD1	CASSYSVTGGHEQYF	TGTGCCAGCAGTTACTCCGTGACAGGGGGACACGAGCAGTACTTC
TRBV7-9	TRBJ2-5	-	-	CASSSYRVQETQYF	TGTGCCAGCAGCTCCTACAGAGTCCAAGAGACCCAGTACTTC
TRBV7-2	TRBJ2-5	once	TRBD2	CASSLGGIAGRETQYF	TGTGCCAGCAGCTTAGGCGGCATAGCGGGGAGGGAGACCCAGTACTTC
TRBV7-9	TRBJ1-2	-	-	CASSLFAENYGYTF	TGTGCCAGCAGCTTATTCGCGGAGAACTATGGCTACACCTTC
TRBV19	TRBJ2-7	-	TRBD1	CASSRDRGNEQYF	TGTGCCAGTAGTCGGGACAGGGGGAACGAGCAGTACTTC
TRBV13	TRBJ1-4	-	TRBD1	CASSSQGAGDEKLFF	TGTGCCAGCAGCTCGCAGGGGGCGGGGGATGAAAAACTGTTTTTT
TRBV6-4	TRBJ2-1	-	TRBD1	CASSDLDRGASEQFF	TGTGCCAGCAGTGACCTAGACAGGGGAGCGTCTGAGCAGTTCTTC
TRBV7-6	TRBJ2-7	-	TRBD1	CASSFQTGNDYEQYF	TGTGCCAGCAGCTTCCAGACAGGGAATGACTACGAGCAGTACTTC
TRBV30	TRBJ1-3	-	-	CAWSGGQGSGNTIYF	TGTGCCTGGAGCGGGGGGCAGGGCTCTGGAAACACCATATATTTT
TRBV28	TRBJ1-2	once	TRBD1	CASSPTPDRGEGYTF	TGTGCCAGCAGCCCGACTCCGGACAGGGGCGAGGGCTACACCTTC
TRBV27	TRBJ2-5	-	-	CASSFRPGYNYF	TGTGCCAGCAGTTTCCGTCCGGGTTATAATTACTTC
TRBV7-7	TRBJ2-7	-	TRBD1	CASSLDRVSEQYF	TGTGCCAGCAGCTTGGACAGGGTTAGCGAGCAGTACTTC
TRBV5-6	TRBJ1-4	-	TRBD1	CASSSLTWTGSSNEKLFF	TGTGCCAGCAGCTCCCTTACGTGGACAGGGAGTTCTAATGAAAAACTGTTTTTT
TRBV9	TRBJ2-3	-	-	CASSVAWGRTDTQYF	TGTGCCAGCAGCGTAGCTTGGGGGCGGACAGATACGCAGTATTTT
TRBV29-1	TRBJ2-5	few	TRBD1	CSVDPAGQGAQETQYF	TGCAGCGTTGACCCCGCGGGACAGGGAGCTCAAGAGACCCAGTACTTC
TRBV7-9	TRBJ1-1	-	-	CASSSGAGSVEAFF	TGTGCCAGCAGCTCTGGGGCGGGGTCCGTCGAAGCTTTCTTT
TRBV7-2	TRBJ1-3	-	-	CASSPGFDTHTIYF	TGTGCCAGCAGCCCAGGATTTGACACCCACACCATATATTTT
TRBV3-1/TRBV3-2	TRBJ2-7	-	-	CASREAGKDYEQYF	TGTGCCAGCAGGGAAGCAGGGAAGGACTACGAGCAGTACTTC
TRBV3-1/TRBV3-2	TRBJ1-5	-	TRBD1	CASSQDRQGARQPQHF	TGTGCCAGCAGCCAAGATCGCCAGGGGGCTCGGCAGCCCCAGCATTTT
TRBV5-1	TRBJ1-1	-	TRBD1	CASKDRPENTEAFF	TGCGCCAGCAAGGACAGGCCGGAGAACACTGAAGCTTTCTTT